This TCR beta chain was sequenced in a study of high-grade serous ovarian cancer treatment subgroups. Overall study context: Each sample yielded on average approximately 7,500 unique TCR beta rearrangements from about 15,000 reads.

V trimming: 1 base; J trimming: 6 bases; junction bases outside the gene matches: 3. The CDR3 has 15 residues. CDR1 and CDR2 (germline): LGHNA, YSLEER. Repertoires were generated with immunoSEQ multiplex PCR, while TCRdb's copy carries only in-frame clones and drops some. The data hold around 650 clones, with over 60% observed a single time. Study conclusions and caveats: Tumors within one patient showed repertoire similarity of 0.11 to 0.79. TCR relatedness rose with neoantigen level and trended with mutation load. Only CDR3 was analyzed; CDR1 and CDR2 were not.

As regards this clone: What it binds is unknown.

The tumor samples were collected prior to definitive surgery or chemotherapy. The V and J genes are TRBV4-3 and TRBJ2-4, with TRBD2 matching 10 bases. This TCR derives from a human donor with high-grade serous ovarian cancer. Sequencing was performed on tumor tissue. The CDR3 coding sequence is TGCGCCAGCAGCCAAGCGCCTAGCGGGGGAAACATTCAGTACTTC. Its translation is CASSQAPSGGNIQYF.